This passage covers 22 T cell receptor beta chains from one sample sequenced in a study of blood T cell repertoires in COVID-19. The repertoire was sequenced with immunoSEQ multiplex PCR; TCRdb's copy has only in-frame clones and lacks some. The sample gives about 340,000 clones, around 90% of which show up once; roughly 18% is in the top ten. Sequenced input: PBMCs or T cells enriched from blood (not recorded which). Source of these receptors: a woman in her twenties or thirties who had recovered from COVID-19.

The genes are TRBV7-4 and TRBJ2-1; TRBD2 aligns across 11 bases. J lost 6 bases, V lost 4 bases, and 5 bases had no gene match. The germline CDR1 and CDR2 sequences are SGHVT and SQSDAQ. This CDR3 contains 15 residues. The CDR3 spells CASSSTSGSGNEQFF. The CDR3 DNA reads as TGTGCCAGCAGCTCCACTAGCGGGAGTGGCAATGAGCAGTTCTTC.

This sequence joins TRBV5-1 and TRBJ2-7, with D unresolved. The CDR3 is 13 residues long. Germline lookup yields CDR1 SGHRS and CDR2 YFSETQ. Trimming cost V 5 bases and J 2 bases, with 11 bases left between them. CDR3 loop: CASRRLGAYEQYF. CDR3 DNA sequence: TGCGCCAGCAGGCGTCTCGGAGCCTACGAGCAGTACTTC.

J is TRBJ1-2 and V is TRBV3-1 (or the pseudogene TRBV3-2), with D tentatively TRBD1 (6 bases). The ends were cut back, 0 bases at V and 6 bases at J, with 17 bases in the middle. This CDR3 contains 16 residues. The V gene's germline CDR1 is LGHDT and CDR2 YNNKEL (reference sequence). Here the CDR3 DNA reads TGTGCCAGCAGCCAAGAGCGGTCTCGGGGGGCGGATGGCTACACCTTC. Translated, it gives CASSQERSRGADGYTF.

The chain uses TRBV9 and TRBJ2-5; a weak D match, TRBD2 (6 bases). Trimming shortened V by 7 bases and J by 5 bases, and 21 bases separated the two germline ends. Germline values: CDR1 SGDLS, CDR2 YYNGEE. This CDR3 has 15 amino acids. The CDR3 DNA sequence: TGTGCCAGCGGTATTAGCGGTATCGTTGGGGAGACCCAGTACTTC. Translated, it gives CASGISGIVGETQYF.

The chain carries TRBV6-5 and TRBJ2-5; TRBD2 aligns across 12 bases. Trimming removed 10 bases from V and 9 bases from J; junction bases left unmatched: 6. There are 12 residues in the CDR3. CDR1 is MNHEY, CDR2 SVGAGI, per germline. The CDR3 DNA is TGTGCCACCACCTCTAGCGGGAGGGCCCAGTACTTC. Its translation: CATTSSGRAQYF.

This chain uses TRBV28 with TRBJ1-4; 7 bases agree with TRBD1. CDR1 and CDR2 from the germline V gene are MDHEN and SYDVKM. The J segment lost 10 bases and the V segment lost 5 bases, leaving 13 bases of the junction unmatched. The CDR3 length is 15 residues. CDR3 sequence (DNA): TGTGCCAGCAGTGCCGTTGACAGGGCGGTCGGAAAACTGTTTTTT. This encodes CASSAVDRAVGKLFF.

The CDR3 here is CASRSTTGAYGYTF. DNA for the CDR3: TGTGCCAGCAGGTCGACGACAGGGGCCTATGGCTACACCTTC. The V gene is TRBV6-6, the J gene TRBJ1-2; 8 bases map to TRBD1. CDR1 is MNHNY, CDR2 SVGAGI, per germline (reference sequence). V shed 6 bases, J shed 4 bases, and the junction held 7 bases outside the gene matches. This CDR3 contains 14 residues.

The V and J genes are TRBV12-2 and TRBJ2-2; the table's D call of TRBD1 was not tested on the DNA. TRBV12-2 is designated a pseudogene. This CDR3 is built from 20 residues. The CDR3 loop is CASRLAAPSGNSANTGELFF. CDR3 DNA sequence: TGTGCAAGTCGCTTAGCCGCCCCATCAGGTAATTCAGCGAACACCGGGGAGCTGTTTTTT.

The chain combines TRBV19 with TRBJ2-7; 10 nucleotides agree with TRBD1. V was clipped by 5 bases and J by 5 bases; unmatched bases: 9. The CDR3 length is 15 residues. Germline V gene data show CDR1 as LNHDA and CDR2 as SQIVND (reference sequence). CDR3 loop: CASSDPGQGFHEQYF. The CDR3 DNA is TGTGCCAGTAGTGACCCGGGACAGGGGTTCCACGAGCAGTACTTC.

This clone was detected only once. The J gene is TRBJ1-3, the V gene TRBV3-1 (or the pseudogene TRBV3-2); TRBD1 is a possible D gene (6 bases). CDR3 size: 17 residues. Germline CDR1 is LGHDT and CDR2 is YNNKEL (reference sequence). Trimming shortened V by 5 bases and J by 0 bases, and 17 bases separated the two germline ends. CDR3 residues: CASSSQTGLSSGNTIYF. The CDR3 DNA follows: TGTGCCAGCAGCTCCCAGACAGGATTGAGCTCTGGAAACACCATATATTTT.

The chain joins TRBV5-1 to TRBJ1-2; unclear D gene. In germline, CDR1 is SGHRS, CDR2 YFSETQ. V lost 4 bases and J 2 bases, leaving 15 bases between the germline ends. The CDR3 covers 15 residues. The CDR3 is CASSLRVDSNYGYTF. CDR3 bases: TGCGCCAGCAGCCTACGGGTAGATTCCAACTATGGCTACACCTTC.

The J gene is TRBJ2-7, the V gene TRBV15; 9 bases match TRBD1. Losses at the gene ends were 0 bases for V and 7 bases for J; bases not matched to a gene: 7. The CDR3 sequence is 15 residues long. Germline CDR1 and CDR2: LNHNV and YYDKDF (reference sequence). The CDR3 is CATSRELDRGEEQYF. In DNA, the CDR3 is TGTGCCACCAGCAGAGAACTGGACAGGGGTGAAGAGCAGTACTTC.

V gene TRBV27 combines with J gene TRBJ2-3, with D tentatively TRBD1 (6 bases). The CDR3 loop spans 15 amino acids. V was trimmed by 2 bases and J by 3 bases, leaving 12 bases between them. From germline, CDR1 is MNHEY and CDR2 SMNVEV (reference sequence). The CDR3 DNA reads as TGTGCCAGCAGTTTAACTATTGACAGGACAGATACGCAGTATTTT. This translates into CASSLTIDRTDTQYF.

CDR3 loop: CASSFQGATNEKLFF. For the CDR3, the DNA is TGCGCCAGCAGCTTTCAGGGGGCTACTAATGAAAAACTGTTTTTT. The gene calls are TRBV5-1 and TRBJ1-4, with TRBD1 matching over 8 bases. Trimming took 2 bases from V and 2 from J; bases not matched to a gene: 2. The CDR3 covers 15 residues. Germline CDR1 SGHRS, CDR2 YFSETQ.

V gene TRBV7-2 combines with J gene TRBJ1-2; 9 positions match TRBD1. The germline V gene encodes CDR1 SGHTA and CDR2 FQGNSA. There are 15 residues in the CDR3. The V and J ends lost 5 bases and 2 bases, in that order; junction bases with no gene match: 6. CDR3: CASSLPQGANYGYTF. CDR3 DNA: TGTGCCAGCAGCCTCCCACAGGGGGCGAACTATGGCTACACCTTC.

V is TRBV11-2 and J is TRBJ1-2; perhaps TRBD1 as D (6 bases). CDR3 length: 12 amino acids. Germline CDR1 SGHAT, CDR2 FQNNGV. V was trimmed by 5 bases and J by 8 bases, leaving 12 bases between them. This chain's CDR3 is CASSRAGDGYTF. The CDR3 DNA reads TGTGCCAGCAGCCGAGCAGGGGACGGCTACACCTTC. Drawing the rest from reference TRBV11-2 and TRBJ1-2, the complete variable domain is EAGVAQSPRYKIIEKRQSVAFWCNPISGHATLYWYQQILGQGPKLLIQFQNNGVVDDSQLPKDRFSAERLKGVDSTLKIQPAKLEDSAVYLCASSRAGDGYTFGSGTRLTVV.

The rearrangement links TRBV18 to TRBJ2-7, with TRBD2 matching over 11 bases. CDR3 length: 17 amino acids. Unmatched junction bases numbered 13, after V lost 3 bases and J lost 6 bases. CDR1 is KGHSH and CDR2 is LQKENI in the germline V gene. CDR3 nucleotide sequence: TGTGCCAGCTCACCGCAGAACCTAGCGGGGGGTAACTCCGAGCAGTACTTC. It codes for CASSPQNLAGGNSEQYF.

Worth noting for this clone: Other DNA sequences in this sample translate to the same CDR3. CDR3 sequence: CASSPQGYEQYF. The CDR3 DNA follows: TGTGCCAGCAGCCCCCAGGGATACGAGCAGTACTTC. The chain is built from TRBV6-5 and TRBJ2-7, with D possibly TRBD1 on 5 matching bases. Germline CDR1 is MNHEY and CDR2 is SVGAGI. The CDR3 sequence is 12 residues long. Trimming cost V 6 bases and J 4 bases, with 10 bases left between them.

The CDR3 loop is CASSLQGIGEAFF. The CDR3 DNA reads TGTGCCAGCAGTTTACAGGGTATAGGTGAAGCTTTCTTT. The chain carries TRBV27 and TRBJ1-1, with D tentatively TRBD1 (5 bases). The CDR3 consists of 13 residues. V lost 2 bases and J lost 7, with 11 bases in between. Germline V CDR1 and CDR2: MNHEY, SMNVEV (reference sequence).

The chain recombines TRBV18 with TRBJ1-3; no definite D call. V lost 1 base, J lost 1 base, and 8 bases lay in between. The CDR3 runs 15 residues. Per germline, CDR1 KGHSH and CDR2 LQKENI. As DNA, the CDR3 is TGTGCCAGCTCACCACAGCGGGATTCTGGAAACACCATATATTTT. Translation: CASSPQRDSGNTIYF.

This rearrangement joins TRBV7-2 to TRBJ2-7; maybe TRBD2 (6 bases). V lost 2 bases to trimming and J lost 2 bases, with 7 bases between them. Germline V gene sequence: CDR1 SGHTA, CDR2 FQGNSA. The CDR3 has 13 amino acids. CDR3 residues: CASSLWEAYEQYF. CDR3 nucleotides: TGTGCCAGCAGCTTATGGGAGGCCTACGAGCAGTACTTC.

The chain recombines TRBV3-1 (or the pseudogene TRBV3-2) with TRBJ2-1, with D possibly being TRBD2 (5 bases). V gave up 3 bases and J gave up 9 bases, with 21 bases separating them. The CDR3 length is 16 residues. CDR1 and CDR2 (germline): LGHDT, YNNKEL (reference sequence). The CDR3 is CASSHGIRVRVREQFF. Here the CDR3 DNA reads TGTGCCAGCAGCCATGGTATTCGCGTGAGGGTTCGTGAGCAGTTCTTC.